These 13 T cell receptor beta chains were sequenced from one sample in a study of blood T cell repertoires in COVID-19. Clones were sequenced by immunoSEQ multiplex PCR, and TCRdb holds only the in-frame ones, with some missing. This table holds tens of thousands of clones, roughly nine tenths found once. Sequenced: peripheral blood. All receptors derive from an older woman with COVID-19, enrolled during active disease.

The count of this clone is one. The genes are TRBV5-1 and TRBJ1-2, with D tentatively TRBD1 (6 bases). Per the germline V gene, CDR1 is SGHRS and CDR2 is YFSETQ. The CDR3 spans 15 residues. V shed 4 bases and J shed 1 base, with 14 bases lying between them. CDR3 sequence reads: CASSDRTDSNYGYTF. The CDR3 coding sequence is TGCGCCAGCAGCGACCGGACGGACAGTAACTATGGCTACACCTTC.

DNA for the CDR3: TGTGCCAGTAGTACGACAGGGCGGACGAACACTGAAGCTTTCTTT. As protein: CASSTTGRTNTEAFF. This chain links TRBV19 with TRBJ1-1, with 7 bases lining up with TRBD1. The V gene's germline CDR1 is LNHDA and CDR2 SQIVND (reference sequence). The CDR3 is 15 amino acids. V lost 4 bases to trimming and J lost 1 base; unmatched junction nucleotides: 6.

The chain uses TRBV13 and TRBJ2-3; 10 bases map to TRBD2. The CDR3 covers 17 residues. Germline V gene lookup returns CDR1 PRHDT and CDR2 FYEKMQ (reference sequence). Unmatched junction bases numbered 10, after V lost 2 bases and J lost 5 bases. In nucleotides, the CDR3 is TGTGCCAGCAGCTTAAGAAGCGGGAGGGCGTCAGGAGATACGCAGTATTTT. Its translation: CASSLRSGRASGDTQYF.

This chain joins TRBV3-1 (or the pseudogene TRBV3-2) and TRBJ2-7; 8 nucleotides align to TRBD2. Germline CDR1 reads LGHDT; CDR2 reads YNNKEL (reference sequence). Trimming cost V 3 bases and J 0 bases; bases outside gene matches: 10. The CDR3 loop spans 17 amino acids. Here the CDR3 DNA reads TGTGCCAGCAGCCAGGCGCTAGCGGGCCCGAGCTCCTACGAGCAGTACTTC. It specifies CASSQALAGPSSYEQYF.

In its sample, this clone was seen once. The rearrangement joins TRBV2 to TRBJ2-7, with 8 bases that match TRBD1. Germline CDR1 reads SNHLY; CDR2 reads FYNNEI. The CDR3 length is 13 residues. Trimming at V came to 4 bases and at J to 2 bases, leaving 1 base not matched to a gene. For the CDR3, the DNA is TGTGCCAGCAGTGTACAGGGGGCCTACGAGCAGTACTTC. The encoded protein is CASSVQGAYEQYF. The full variable domain, completed using reference TRBV2 and TRBJ2-7, is EPEVTQTPSHQVTQMGQEVILRCVPISNHLYFYWYRQILGQKVEFLVSFYNNEISEKSEIFDDQFSVERPDGSNFTLKIRSTKLEDSAMYFCASSVQGAYEQYFGPGTRLTVT.

J is TRBJ1-2 and V is TRBV6-5; the D is unclear. Germline V lookup: CDR1 MNHEY, CDR2 SVGAGI. V was shortened by 6 bases and J by 5 bases, with 16 bases between the two germline ends. The length of the CDR3 is 14 residues. The CDR3 spells CASSQTGEGYGYTF. Written as DNA, the CDR3 is TGTGCCAGCAGCCAAACCGGGGAGGGTTATGGCTACACCTTC.

The chain uses TRBV6-5 and TRBJ1-3; maybe TRBD1 (6 bases). V was clipped by 6 bases and J by 2 bases, with 11 bases between them. The CDR3 has 14 residues. Germline V CDR1 and CDR2: MNHEY, SVGAGI. CDR3 in amino acids: CASSPGATGNTIYF. DNA for the CDR3: TGTGCCAGCAGCCCAGGGGCTACTGGAAACACCATATATTTT.

This chain links TRBV20-1 with TRBJ1-1; no reliable D call. V lost 5 bases, J lost 0 bases, and 4 bases lay in between. The CDR3 covers 11 residues. Germline lookup yields CDR1 DFQATT and CDR2 SNEGSKA (reference sequence). The DNA for the CDR3 is TGCAGTGCTCCGTTGAACACTGAAGCTTTCTTT. Translation: CSAPLNTEAFF.

This clone was recorded only once. This chain links TRBV27 with TRBJ2-7, with 15 bases matching TRBD2. V dropped 1 base and J dropped 9; count of bases not matched to a gene: 10. CDR1 is MNHEY and CDR2 is SMNVEV in the germline V gene (reference sequence). The CDR3 is 17 residues long. For the CDR3, the DNA is TGTGCCAGCAGTTTATGGCGGACTAGCGGGAGGGCCCTGGTGCAGTACTTC. Translation gives CASSLWRTSGRALVQYF.

The chain is built from TRBV7-9 and TRBJ2-2; 8 bases match TRBD2. CDR3 length equals 17 residues. V was pared by 3 bases and J by 3 bases, with 9 bases of the junction left unmatched. Looked up from germline, CDR1 is SEHNR and CDR2 is FQNEAQ (reference sequence). The CDR3 is CASSFVREASYTGELFF. CDR3 sequence (DNA): TGTGCCAGCAGCTTCGTGCGGGAGGCCTCTTACACCGGGGAGCTGTTTTTT. Supplemented by reference TRBV7-9 and TRBJ2-2, the full variable domain reads DTGVSQNPRHKITKRGQNVTFRCDPISEHNRLYWYRQTLGQGPEFLTYFQNEAQLEKSRLLSDRFSAERPKGSFSTLEIQRTEQGDSAMYLCASSFVREASYTGELFFGEGSRLTVL.

The V and J genes are TRBV6-5 and TRBJ1-2; tentative D call: TRBD1 (6 bases). CDR1 is MNHEY, CDR2 SVGAGI, per germline. This CDR3 region has 13 residues. V gave up 2 bases and J gave up 6 bases, with 10 bases separating them. The CDR3 is CASSYGGFDGYTF. CDR3 coding DNA: TGTGCCAGCAGTTACGGGGGCTTCGATGGCTACACCTTC.

This sequence joins TRBV9 and TRBJ2-1; 9 bases match TRBD2. The CDR3 covers 15 residues. CDR1 and CDR2 (germline): SGDLS, YYNGEE. V was pared by 4 bases and J by 7 bases, with 9 bases of the junction left unmatched. CDR3 region: CASSPWASGINEQFF. CDR3 DNA: TGTGCCAGCAGCCCCTGGGCTAGCGGGATAAATGAGCAGTTCTTC.

The chain is built from TRBV30 and TRBJ2-7; 7 bases map to TRBD1. The CDR3 totals 14 residues. Looked up from germline, CDR1 is GTSNPN and CDR2 is SVGIG (reference sequence). The J segment lost 5 bases and the V segment lost 2 bases, leaving 9 bases of the junction unmatched. This CDR3 is CAWSRTGPHNEQYF. The CDR3 bases are TGTGCCTGGAGTCGGACAGGACCCCATAACGAGCAGTACTTC.